The sequence of this T cell receptor beta chain was determined in a study of lymphopenia after photon versus proton radiotherapy. Study-level results: Post-nadir diversity loss with photons came from oligoclonal expansion, particularly CD8+ Temra cells. Relative stability marked proton patients; photon patients lost diversity and naive cells.

Notes on this clone: Its matching antigen is unknown.

Germline V gene sequence: CDR1 SGHTA, CDR2 FQGNSA. This CDR3 is 13 amino acids long. The ends lost 7 bases at V and 2 bases at J; junction bases unmatched: 5. This table comes from immunoSEQ multiplex PCR, and its TCRdb copy is limited to in-frame clones, with some not included. Seen here are about 53,000 clones, around four fifths observed once, and the top ten hold roughly 29%. Sequencing used peripheral blood, obtained from a patient treated with photon-based radiotherapy. The chain is built from TRBV7-2 and TRBJ2-7; TRBD1 agrees at 7 bases. The receptor was derived from a man aged 45-60 years with gastric cancer. For the CDR3, the DNA is TGTGCCAGCACCCTCGGACAGGCCTACGAGCAGTACTTC. Protein: CASTLGQAYEQYF.